One TCR beta chain is described in this entry. Germline loops: CDR1 MNHEY, CDR2 SMNVEV (reference sequence). With 5 bases removed from V and 3 bases from J, the gap between germline ends came to 14 bases. The CDR3 is made up of 14 amino acids. These data originate in a study of shared T cell receptors in the human thymus. Profiling relied on immunoSEQ multiplex PCR, and the TCRdb table lists in-frame clones only, not all of them. This sample has hundreds of thousands of clones, with more than 85% found just once. This TCR was recovered from a human donor. The chain recombines TRBV27 with TRBJ2-7; either TRBD1 or TRBD2 may fit D (5 bases each). The sequenced material came from thymocytes. The CDR3 bases are TGTGCCAGCAGTGGAAGGGACGGATACTACGAGCAGTACTTC. This codes for CASSGRDGYYEQYF.